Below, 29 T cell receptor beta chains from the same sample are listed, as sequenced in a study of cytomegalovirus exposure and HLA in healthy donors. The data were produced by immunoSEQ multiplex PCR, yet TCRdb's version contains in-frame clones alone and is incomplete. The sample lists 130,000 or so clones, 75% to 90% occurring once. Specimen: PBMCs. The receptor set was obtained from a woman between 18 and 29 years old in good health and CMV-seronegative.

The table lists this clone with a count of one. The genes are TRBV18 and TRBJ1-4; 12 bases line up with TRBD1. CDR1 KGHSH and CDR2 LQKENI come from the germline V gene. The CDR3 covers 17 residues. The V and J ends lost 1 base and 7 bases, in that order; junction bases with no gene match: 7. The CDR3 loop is CASSPQGTGGASEKLFF. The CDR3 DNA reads TGTGCCAGCTCACCACAGGGGACAGGGGGCGCATCTGAAAAACTGTTTTTT.

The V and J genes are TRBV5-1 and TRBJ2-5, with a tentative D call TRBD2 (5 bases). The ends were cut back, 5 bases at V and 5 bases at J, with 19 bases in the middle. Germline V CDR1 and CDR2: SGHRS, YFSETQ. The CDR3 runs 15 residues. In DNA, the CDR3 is TGCGCCAGCAGTTTGTCCGGGGTGCCGGGGGAGACCCAGTACTTC. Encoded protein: CASSLSGVPGETQYF. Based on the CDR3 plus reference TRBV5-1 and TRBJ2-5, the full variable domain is KAGVTQTPRYLIKTRGQQVTLSCSPISGHRSVSWYQQTPGQGLQFLFEYFSETQRNKGNFPGRFSGRQFSNSRSEMNVSTLELGDSALYLCASSLSGVPGETQYFGPGTRLLVL.

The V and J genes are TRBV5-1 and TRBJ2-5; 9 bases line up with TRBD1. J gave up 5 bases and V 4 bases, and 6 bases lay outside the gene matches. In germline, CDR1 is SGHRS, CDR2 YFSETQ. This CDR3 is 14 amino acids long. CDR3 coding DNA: TGCGCCAGCAGCGTACAGGGGGCGCGGGAGACCCAGTACTTC. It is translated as CASSVQGARETQYF.

The CDR3 sequence is CASRTSGDTDTQYF. The CDR3, as DNA: TGTGCCAGCAGAACTAGCGGGGACACAGATACGCAGTATTTT. This chain joins TRBV28 and TRBJ2-3, with TRBD2 matching over 10 bases. Germline CDR1 is MDHEN and CDR2 is SYDVKM. J lost 2 bases, V lost 6 bases, and 2 bases had no gene match. The CDR3 runs to 14 residues.

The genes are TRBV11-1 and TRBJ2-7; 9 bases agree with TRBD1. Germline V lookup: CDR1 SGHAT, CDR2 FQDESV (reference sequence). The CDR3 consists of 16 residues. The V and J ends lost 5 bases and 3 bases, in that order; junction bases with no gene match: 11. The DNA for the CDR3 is TGTGCCAGCAGCCAATCCGGGACAGGGAACCTCTACGAGCAGTACTTC. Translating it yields CASSQSGTGNLYEQYF.

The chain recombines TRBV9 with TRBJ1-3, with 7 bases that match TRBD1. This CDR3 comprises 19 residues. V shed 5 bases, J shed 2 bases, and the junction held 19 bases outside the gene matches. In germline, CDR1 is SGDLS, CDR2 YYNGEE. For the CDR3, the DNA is TGTGCCAGCAGAGCTGGGCTCGGGACAGAGATCGGTCCTGGAAACACCATATATTTT. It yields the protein CASRAGLGTEIGPGNTIYF.

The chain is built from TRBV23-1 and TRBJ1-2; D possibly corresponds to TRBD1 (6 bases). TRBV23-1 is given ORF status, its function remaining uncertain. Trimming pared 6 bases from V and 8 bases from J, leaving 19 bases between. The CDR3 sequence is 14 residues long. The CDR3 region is CASSVHQGTHGYTF. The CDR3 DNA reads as TGCGCCAGCAGCGTTCACCAGGGGACACACGGCTACACCTTC.

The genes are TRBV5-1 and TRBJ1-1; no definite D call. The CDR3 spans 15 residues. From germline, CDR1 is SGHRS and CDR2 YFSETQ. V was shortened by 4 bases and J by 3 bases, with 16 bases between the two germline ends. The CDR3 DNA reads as TGCGCCAGCAGCAAAGCCCCCGGGGTCCACACTGAAGCTTTCTTT. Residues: CASSKAPGVHTEAFF.

As DNA, the CDR3 is TGTGCCACCAGCAGAGATTGGACTAGGCAGAATGAGCAGTTCTTC. It translates to CATSRDWTRQNEQFF. The genes are TRBV15 and TRBJ2-1; TRBD2 matches 7 bases. This CDR3 is built from 15 residues. Germline V gives CDR1 LNHNV, CDR2 YYDKDF (reference sequence). J lost 7 bases, V lost 0 bases, and 6 bases had no gene match.

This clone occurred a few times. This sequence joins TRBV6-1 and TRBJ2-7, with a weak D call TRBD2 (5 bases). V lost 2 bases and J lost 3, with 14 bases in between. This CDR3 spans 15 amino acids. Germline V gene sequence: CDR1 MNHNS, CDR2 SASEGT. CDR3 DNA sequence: TGTGCCAGCAGTGAAAACCGACTAAACAGCTACGAGCAGTACTTC. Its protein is CASSENRLNSYEQYF.

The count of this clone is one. The CDR3 nucleotides are TGTGCCAGCAGTCCCCGGGGGGGAGGCACTGAAGCTTTCTTT. Translating it yields CASSPRGGGTEAFF. The chain links TRBV6-5 to TRBJ1-1; D perhaps matches TRBD1 (5 bases). Trimming took off 5 bases at V and 4 bases at J, with 14 bases between the two ends. Germline values: CDR1 MNHEY, CDR2 SVGAGI. The CDR3 contains 14 residues.

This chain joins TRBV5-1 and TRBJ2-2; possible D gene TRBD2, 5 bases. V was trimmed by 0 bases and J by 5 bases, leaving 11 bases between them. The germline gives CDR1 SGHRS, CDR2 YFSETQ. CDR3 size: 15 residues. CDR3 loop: CASSLGFGETGELFF. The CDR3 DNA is TGCGCCAGCAGCTTGGGATTCGGGGAAACCGGGGAGCTGTTTTTT.

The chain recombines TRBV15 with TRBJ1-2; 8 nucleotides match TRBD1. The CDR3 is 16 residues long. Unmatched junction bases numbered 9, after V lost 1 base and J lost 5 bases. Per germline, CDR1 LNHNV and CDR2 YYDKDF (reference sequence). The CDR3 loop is CATSRGGRGLGYGYTF. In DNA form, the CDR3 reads TGTGCCACCAGCAGAGGCGGCAGGGGGCTGGGGTATGGCTACACCTTC.

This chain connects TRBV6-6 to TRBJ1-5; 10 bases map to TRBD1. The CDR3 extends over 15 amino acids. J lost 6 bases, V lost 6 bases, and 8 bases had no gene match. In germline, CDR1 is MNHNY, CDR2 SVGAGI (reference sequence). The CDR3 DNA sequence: TGTGCCAGCAGGGACAGGGGGACAGGGGTTCAGCCCCAGCATTTT. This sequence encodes CASRDRGTGVQPQHF.

This chain's CDR3 is CASSEHRFNQPQHF. CDR3 DNA: TGTGCCAGCAGTGAACACAGGTTCAATCAGCCCCAGCATTTT. The gene calls are TRBV25-1 and TRBJ1-5; TRBD1 is a possible D gene (5 bases). CDR3 size: 14 residues. Germline-derived CDR1 and CDR2 are MGHDK and SYGVNS. V was clipped by 2 bases and J by 3 bases, with 8 bases between them.

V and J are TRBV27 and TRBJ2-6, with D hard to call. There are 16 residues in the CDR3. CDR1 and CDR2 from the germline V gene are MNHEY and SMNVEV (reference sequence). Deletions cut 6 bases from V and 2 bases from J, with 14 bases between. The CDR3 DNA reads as TGTGCCAGCAGCCTTCCGTCGGTTGCTGGGGCCAACGTCCTGACTTTC. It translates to CASSLPSVAGANVLTF.

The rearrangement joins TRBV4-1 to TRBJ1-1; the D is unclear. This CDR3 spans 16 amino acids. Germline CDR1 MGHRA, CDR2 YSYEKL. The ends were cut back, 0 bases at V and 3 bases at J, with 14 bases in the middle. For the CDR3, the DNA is TGCGCCAGCAGCCAAGATTTTACCTCGGCGGACACTGAAGCTTTCTTT. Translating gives CASSQDFTSADTEAFF.

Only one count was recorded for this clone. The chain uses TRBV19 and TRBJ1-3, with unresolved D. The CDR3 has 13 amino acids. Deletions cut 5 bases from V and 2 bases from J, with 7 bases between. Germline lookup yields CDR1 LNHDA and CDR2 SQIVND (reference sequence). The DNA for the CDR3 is TGTGCCAGTAGTGCTACGGCTGGAAACACCATATATTTT. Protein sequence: CASSATAGNTIYF.

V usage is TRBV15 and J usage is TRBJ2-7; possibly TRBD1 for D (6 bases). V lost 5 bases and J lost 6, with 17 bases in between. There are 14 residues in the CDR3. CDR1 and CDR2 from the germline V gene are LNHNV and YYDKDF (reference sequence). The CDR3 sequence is CATSARTEVGEQYF. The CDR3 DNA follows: TGTGCCACCAGCGCCAGGACAGAGGTGGGCGAGCAGTACTTC.

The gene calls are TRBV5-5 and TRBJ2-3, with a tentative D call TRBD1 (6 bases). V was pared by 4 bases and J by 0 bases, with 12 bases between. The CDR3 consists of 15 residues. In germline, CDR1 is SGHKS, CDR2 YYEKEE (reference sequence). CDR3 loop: CASSRWTASTDTQYF. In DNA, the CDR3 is TGTGCCAGCAGCCGTTGGACAGCTAGCACAGATACGCAGTATTTT.

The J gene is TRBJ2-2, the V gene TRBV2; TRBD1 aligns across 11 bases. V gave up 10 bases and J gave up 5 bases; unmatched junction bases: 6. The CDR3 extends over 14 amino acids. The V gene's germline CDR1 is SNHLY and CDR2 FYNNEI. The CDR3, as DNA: TGTGCCACAGGAGGGACAGGGGGGACCGGGGAGCTGTTTTTT. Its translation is CATGGTGGTGELFF.

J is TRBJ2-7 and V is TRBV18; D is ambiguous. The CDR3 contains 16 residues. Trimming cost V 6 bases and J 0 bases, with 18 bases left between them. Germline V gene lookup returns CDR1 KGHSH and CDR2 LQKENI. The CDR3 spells CASSSSHIVSSYEQYF. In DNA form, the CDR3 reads TGTGCCAGCTCTTCCTCTCATATAGTTAGCTCCTACGAGCAGTACTTC.

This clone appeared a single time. The DNA of the CDR3 is TGCGCCAGCAGCCAAAGCGGGGGGGCGCTCAATGAGCAGTTCTTC. Protein sequence: CASSQSGGALNEQFF. The chain combines TRBV5-1 with TRBJ2-1; 10 bases align to TRBD2. CDR1 and CDR2 (germline): SGHRS, YFSETQ. V lost 4 bases to trimming and J lost 6 bases; unmatched junction nucleotides: 7. The CDR3 consists of 15 residues. The whole variable domain, remainder taken from reference TRBV5-1 and TRBJ2-1, is KAGVTQTPRYLIKTRGQQVTLSCSPISGHRSVSWYQQTPGQGLQFLFEYFSETQRNKGNFPGRFSGRQFSNSRSEMNVSTLELGDSALYLCASSQSGGALNEQFFGPGTRLTVL.

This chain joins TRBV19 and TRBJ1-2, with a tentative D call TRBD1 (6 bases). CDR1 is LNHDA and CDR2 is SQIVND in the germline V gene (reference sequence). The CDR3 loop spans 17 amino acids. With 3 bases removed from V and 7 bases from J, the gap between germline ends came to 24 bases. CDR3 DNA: TGTGCCAGTAGTATTTATGACCGGGGTCCCCGAGGGGGTGGCTACACCTTC. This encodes CASSIYDRGPRGGGYTF. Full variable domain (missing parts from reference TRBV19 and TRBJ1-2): DGGITQSPKYLFRKEGQNVTLSCEQNLNHDAMYWYRQDPGQGLRLIYYSQIVNDFQKGDIAEGYSVSREKKESFPLTVTSAQKNPTAFYLCASSIYDRGPRGGGYTFGSGTRLTVV.

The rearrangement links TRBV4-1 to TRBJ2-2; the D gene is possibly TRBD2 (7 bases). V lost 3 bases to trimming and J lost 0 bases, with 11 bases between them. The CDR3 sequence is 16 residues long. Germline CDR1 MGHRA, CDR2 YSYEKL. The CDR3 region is CASSQAGATNTGELFF. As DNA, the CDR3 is TGCGCCAGCAGCCAGGCGGGGGCGACGAACACCGGGGAGCTGTTTTTT.

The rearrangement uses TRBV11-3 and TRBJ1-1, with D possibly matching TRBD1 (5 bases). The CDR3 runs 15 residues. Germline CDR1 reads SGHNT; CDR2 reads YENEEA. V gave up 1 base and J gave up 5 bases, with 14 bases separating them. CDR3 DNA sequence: TGTGCCAGCAGCTTAGTGGGGGACTCTGGGACTGAAGCTTTCTTT. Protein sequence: CASSLVGDSGTEAFF.

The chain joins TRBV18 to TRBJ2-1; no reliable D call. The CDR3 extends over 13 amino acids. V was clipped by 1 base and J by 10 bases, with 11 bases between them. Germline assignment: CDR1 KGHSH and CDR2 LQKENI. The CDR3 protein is CASSPRNLREQFF. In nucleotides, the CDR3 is TGTGCCAGCTCACCACGCAACCTCCGGGAGCAGTTCTTC.

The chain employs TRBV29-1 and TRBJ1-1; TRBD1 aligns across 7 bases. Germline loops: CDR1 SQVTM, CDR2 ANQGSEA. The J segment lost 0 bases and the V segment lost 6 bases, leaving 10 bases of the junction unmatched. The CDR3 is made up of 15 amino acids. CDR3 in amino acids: CSVGTGEPLNTEAFF. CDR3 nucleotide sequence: TGCAGCGTAGGAACAGGGGAACCCTTGAACACTGAAGCTTTCTTT.

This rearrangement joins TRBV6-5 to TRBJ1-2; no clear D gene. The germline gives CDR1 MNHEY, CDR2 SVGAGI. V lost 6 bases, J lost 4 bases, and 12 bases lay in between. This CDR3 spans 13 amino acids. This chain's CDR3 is CASSYTRSYGYTF. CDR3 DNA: TGTGCCAGCAGCTATACACGGAGCTATGGCTACACCTTC.